This TCR beta chain emerged from a study of blood T cells in healthy people across ages. Sample-barcoded 5' priming and a J-beta primer mix drove a second PCR of about 6 to 11 cycles. MiXCR, run by TCRdb on the 5' RACE reads, gives a single entry per CDR3 protein. The data hold 550,000 to 700,000 distinct CDR3 sequences, with 25% to 30% observed a single time. Study findings and constraints: Naive CD4+ cells and diversity were both higher in long-lived donors than in aged donors.

In this sample, this clonotype turned up a few times. The antigen is undetermined. The receptor's source is a woman aged 70-85 years in good health. Sample: blood.

The CDR3, as DNA: TGTGCCAGCAGTTACCTTGGGACGGCCTATGGCTACACCTTC. As protein: CASSYLGTAYGYTF. The genes are TRBV6-2 or TRBV6-3 and TRBJ1-2, with D possibly matching TRBD1 (5 bases). CDR3 length: 14 residues. V gave up 2 bases and J gave up 4 bases, with 11 bases separating them. Germline V CDR1 and CDR2: MNHEY, SVGEGT.